This TCR beta chain was sequenced in a study of post-analysis software for immune sequencing data. Study-wide results and limits: Those samples that were prepared in the same batch co-clustered strongly by F measure. TRBV5-6, TRBV5-1 and TRBV20-1 were among about 5 TRBV segments more frequent in patients than controls.

The table lists this clonotype with a few counts. Its specificity is not known. cDNA libraries for TCR beta contained unique molecular identifiers. Researchers reported 400,000 to 550,000 cDNA molecules coming from roughly 0.93 to 9.6 million T cells. TCRdb reprocessed the PCR reads with MiXCR, giving one entry per CDR3 protein. This table has hundreds of thousands of distinct CDR3 sequences, under 70% appearing once. CDR1 is SQVTM and CDR2 is ANQGSEA in the germline V gene. CDR3 length equals 12 residues. Losses at the gene ends were 7 bases for V and 4 bases for J; bases not matched to a gene: 5. The rearrangement uses TRBV29-1 and TRBJ2-5, with 8 positions matching TRBD2. This clonotype was obtained from a girl aged 5-17 years with multiple sclerosis. Sequencing was performed on blood. CDR3 in amino acids: CSARRGGETQYF. As DNA, the CDR3 is TGCAGCGCCCGCCGGGGGGGAGAGACCCAGTACTTC.